This TCR beta chain was sequenced in a study of radiotherapy plus CTLA-4 blockade in lung cancer. TCRdb's table, derived via immunoSEQ multiplex PCR, lists solely in-frame clones and lacks some. The table records some 3,100 clones, roughly 84% of them present only once. V was pared by 7 bases and J by 4 bases, with 6 bases of the junction left unmatched. The length of the CDR3 is 14 residues. The germline V gene has CDR1 WSHSY and CDR2 SAAADI. Comment on this clone: Its antigen is undetermined.

Study conclusions and caveats: Reports state that early shifts in blood T cell clones, with interferon-beta, best predicted response.

This TCR came from a human donor with non-small cell lung cancer that progressed on radiotherapy plus ipilimumab. The sample here was tumor tissue, taken from a patient treated with radiotherapy plus ipilimumab. V gene TRBV10-2 combines with J gene TRBJ2-7, with TRBD2 identical over 11 bases. The chain's CDR3 is CASTIAGGPYEQYF. The CDR3 nucleotides are TGCGCCAGCACCATAGCGGGGGGGCCTTACGAGCAGTACTTC.